This TCR beta chain was profiled in a study of control samples from healthy donors and cancer patients. Trimming cost V 1 base and J 0 bases, with 16 bases left between them. The CDR3 runs 18 residues. The germline V gene has CDR1 SEHNR and CDR2 FQNEAQ (reference sequence). Generated by immunoSEQ multiplex PCR, the TCRdb table keeps only in-frame clones and is missing some. The data contain 100,000 to 150,000 clones, about 92% of them singletons. Sequenced input: PBMCs. The clonotype was recovered from an elderly man with head and neck cancer. V gene TRBV7-9 combines with J gene TRBJ1-3; D is undetermined. The CDR3 loop is CASSLEGDTFNSGNTIYF. For the CDR3, the DNA is TGTGCCAGCAGCTTAGAAGGAGACACCTTTAACTCTGGAAACACCATATATTTT.